This T cell receptor (beta chain) was retrieved from a study of shared clonotypes between healthy human individuals (TCRdb year 2020). The study in broad terms: Three men and a couple of women, aged 18 to 49 years, made up the cohort. Per donor, three plates each were used for CD4 naive and CD4 memory, two for CD8 naive, and one for CD8 memory. Blood TCR repertoires of about five healthy adults were deeply sequenced to estimate repertoire size and the extent of clonotype sharing between individuals. To increase sequencing depth and limit assay-specific biases, TCR repertoire library preparation and sequencing were carried out by different laboratories using diverse techniques. Per donor, leukapheresis produced somewhere between about 0.9 and 9.5 billion PBMCs. Overall study outcomes, separate from this receptor: Because the study included a small number of donors, the genetic and exposure-history diversity represented was limited. Estimated clonotype richness was generally larger for naive than for memory subsets. Only blood was sampled, and tissue TCR repertoires likely differ from those in blood. Clonotypes shared by all four sorted-subset donors showed higher generation probabilities than non-shared clonotypes. Approximately 5% of naive CD4, 3.5% of naive CD8, roughly 2.4% of memory CD4, and 0.4% of memory CD8 clonotypes were shared across a handful of donors. Even with the large sequencing depth, rarefaction of the sorted-subset datasets indicated that sequencing was incomplete. Pairwise subsampling indicated that sequencing depth was expected to affect the degree of clonotype sharing among donors.

TCR CDR3 regions were amplified from genomic DNA by multiplex PCR using the deep immunoSEQ assay. For each cell subset, the extracted genomic DNA was distributed evenly across all wells of several immunoSEQ 96-well plates, and each plate served as one replicate. For sorted subsets, each replicate PCR was loaded with about 0.2 ug genomic DNA, equivalent to about 30,000 T cell genomes. The purified libraries were quantified using a Qubit 3.0 fluorometer, sized with a Bioanalyzer 2100, and then quantified again using the KAPA Library Quantification kit. Each immunoSEQ 96-well plate was sequenced on its own single-read 150-cycle Illumina NextSeq 550 flow cell. The original methods were these. The immunoSEQ output contained only junctional sequences without quality scores, so filtering could not match that applied to full-length reads. To assign V/J genes and CDR3, sequences were annotated using PyIR, a Python wrapper for IgBLAST v1.9, with IMGT germline references. Any read was removed if the V/J assignment was weak (E-value above 1e-6), the CDR3 was missing, or the read contained stop codons, out-of-frame junctions, or ambiguous translated residues. V3J clonotypes were defined as sequences sharing an identical inferred V gene, J gene, and CDR3 amino acid sequence. To compute the percentage overlap between repertoires, the number of shared unique clonotypes was divided by the size of the smaller repertoire. Repertoire richness was assessed with RTK rarefaction, the Chao1 estimator, and Recon v2.1 estimates of unobserved clonotypes. Generation probabilities for all TCRbeta clonotypes obtained by the gDNA method from a handful of donors were computed using OLGA. The table was pulled from immuneACCESS by TCRdb, which kept in-frame rearrangements only. Such tables lose some clones; where checked, under half of the loss comes from unresolved V genes, and the rest has no known cause. V, J and clone size are those of that table, while D and trimming were read from the DNA. The sample has about 1 million clones on record, around 75% of them singletons. The ten most abundant clones make up about 1.5% of the sample.

Comments on this clone: The target of this receptor is not known. No much larger clone exists at a distance of one base, and base qualities are not known.

The donors were healthy, HIV-negative adults with no recently reported acute infections or vaccinations. Every donor was a Caucasian adult residing in Nashville, Tennessee, USA. CD4+ T cells were enriched by magnetic negative selection, after which naive cells were positively selected on CD45RA and the negative fraction was taken as the memory subset. Blood was obtained by leukapheresis, after which PBMCs were separated by Ficoll-Histopaque density gradient centrifugation and cryopreserved in liquid nitrogen vapor phase. Analytical flow cytometry was used to check the purity and quantity of each magnetically sorted T cell population. Each sorted fraction had its genomic DNA isolated and then quantified by UV absorbance on a Nanodrop 2000c. The source is a man aged 18 to 29 in good health. The specimen sequenced was memory CD4+ T cells sorted from blood. Sample cell subset or site, as interpreted from the label and publication: CD45RA-negative fraction.

The CDR3 region reads CASSSRDRGEQYF. In nucleotides, the sequence is TGTGCCAGCAGCTCCCGGGACAGAGGGGAGCAGTACTTC. The chain is encoded by TRBV7-9 joined to TRBJ2-7; 7 middle bases align to TRBD1. Trimmed from V: 4 bases; trimmed from J: 7 bases; junction bases lacking a gene match: 7. The CDR3 runs 13 residues from the cysteine to the phenylalanine. Just the 39-base CDR3 DNA is kept, in frame starting at base 1. CDR1 SEHNR and CDR2 FQNEAQ were looked up in the germline V gene (reference sequence).